This TCR beta chain was found in a study of cytotoxic CD8 clonotypes in ibrutinib-treated CLL. Turning to the study itself: Within the patient group, around twelve were relapsed/refractory and fewer than 16 treatment-naive, and about 18 were IGHV unmutated.

General study results and limits: Clonality went up at the time of ibrutinib response, stayed stable in sustained remission, and later dropped back toward its baseline level at progression. Public clonotypes were seen rarely and were contracted or stable on treatment.

Germline V gene data show CDR1 as GTSNPN and CDR2 as SVGIG (reference sequence). The CDR3 covers 14 residues. The ends lost 2 bases at V and 4 bases at J; junction bases unmatched: 3. The table lists this clone with a few counts. Its antigen is not identified. Sequenced by immunoSEQ multiplex PCR; TCRdb stores in-frame clones only, minus some. The repertoire holds around 140,000 clones, 80% to 90% seen once, with under 2.5% in the top ten. The starting material was PBMCs, obtained after 24 months of ibrutinib treatment. The V and J genes are TRBV30 and TRBJ1-3; 9 nucleotides line up with TRBD1. The TCR was taken from a human donor with chronic lymphocytic leukemia. CDR3 sequence: CAWSRDRAGNTIYF. CDR3 sequence (DNA): TGTGCCTGGAGTCGGGACAGGGCAGGAAACACCATATATTTT.